The rows below give T cell receptor beta chains drawn from one sample of a study of neoadjuvant nivolumab and ipilimumab in lung cancer. Libraries were prepared by immunoSEQ multiplex PCR; TCRdb keeps only in-frame clonotypes and omits some of them. The sample carries 25,000 to 30,000 clones, 75% to 85% recorded once. The sample in question was tumor tissue, obtained after neoadjuvant nivolumab, alone or with ipilimumab, at or shortly before surgery. These receptors originate from an adult with non-small cell lung cancer. The CDR3 runs from the conserved cysteine through the conserved F or W. The order of the fields is V gene, D gene, J gene, clone size, CDR3 DNA, CDR3 protein. The D gene is left open where the match is weak. Where a row states a size, it is once, few, many or the class of an expanded clone; other rows omit it.

TRBV29-1	-	TRBJ1-5	-	TGCAGCGTCGGTGACAAAAGCAATCAGCCCCAGCATTTT	CSVGDKSNQPQHF
TRBV7-2	TRBD1	TRBJ2-3	-	TGTGCCAGCAGTAGGGACAGGGTCACAGATACGCAGTATTTT	CASSRDRVTDTQYF
TRBV5-1	TRBD2	TRBJ2-7	-	TGCGCCAGCAGCTTGGGGTCTAGCGGGGGTATAGACGAGCAGTACTTC	CASSLGSSGGIDEQYF
TRBV7-9	TRBD2	TRBJ2-1	-	TGTGCCAGCAGCTTAGGCCTAGCGGGAGGGAGCTCCTACAATGAGCAGTTCTTC	CASSLGLAGGSSYNEQFF
TRBV5-4	TRBD1	TRBJ1-2	-	TGTGCCAGCAGCTTGGACAGGGGCGAGCTCTACGGCTACACCTTC	CASSLDRGELYGYTF
TRBV5-1	-	TRBJ1-6	-	TGCGCCAGCAGCTTCTCTTTCGATTATAATTCACCCCTCCACTTT	CASSFSFDYNSPLHF
TRBV29-1	-	TRBJ2-7	-	TGCAGCGCCCTGACACTCTACGAGCAGTACTTC	CSALTLYEQYF
TRBV11-2	-	TRBJ2-2	-	TGTGCCAGCAGCTTAGGAAGGAACGCGAACACCGGGGAGCTGTTTTTT	CASSLGRNANTGELFF
TRBV7-9	-	TRBJ2-5	-	TGTGCCAGCAGCTTCCACGGCGAGACCCAGTACTTC	CASSFHGETQYF
TRBV9	-	TRBJ2-6	once	TGTGCCAGCAAAGGAGTTTCTGGGGCCAACGTCCTGACTTTC	CASKGVSGANVLTF